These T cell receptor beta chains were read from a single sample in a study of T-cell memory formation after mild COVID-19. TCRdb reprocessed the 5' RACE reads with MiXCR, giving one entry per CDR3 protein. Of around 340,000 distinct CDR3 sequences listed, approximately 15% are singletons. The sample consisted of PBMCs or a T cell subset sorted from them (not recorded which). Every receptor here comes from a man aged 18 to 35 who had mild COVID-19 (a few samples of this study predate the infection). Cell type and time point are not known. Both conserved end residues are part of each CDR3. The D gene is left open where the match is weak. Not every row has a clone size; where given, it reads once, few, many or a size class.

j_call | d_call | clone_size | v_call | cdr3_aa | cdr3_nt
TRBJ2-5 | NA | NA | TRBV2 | CASSERGGTQYF | TGTGCCAGCAGTGAGAGGGGTGGGACCCAGTACTTC
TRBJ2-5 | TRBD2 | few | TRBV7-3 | CASSSGAGGLETQYF | TGTGCCAGCAGCTCCGGAGCGGGGGGCCTGGAGACCCAGTACTTC
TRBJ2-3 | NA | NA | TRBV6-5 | CASSFSGLKADTQYF | TGTGCCAGCAGTTTTAGCGGCTTAAAGGCTGATACGCAGTATTTT
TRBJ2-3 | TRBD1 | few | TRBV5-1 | CASKDGTGATDTQYF | TGCGCCAGCAAAGATGGGACAGGGGCTACAGATACGCAGTATTTT
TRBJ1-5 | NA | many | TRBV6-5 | CASSSLVGGNQPQHF | TGTGCCAGCAGTTCCCTGGTAGGGGGCAATCAGCCCCAGCATTTT
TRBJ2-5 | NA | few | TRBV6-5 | CASSGGNQETQYF | TGTGCCAGCAGTGGGGGAAACCAAGAGACCCAGTACTTC
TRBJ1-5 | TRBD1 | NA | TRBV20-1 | CSARVPGGMGNQPQHF | TGCAGTGCTAGAGTCCCAGGGGGCATGGGCAATCAGCCCCAGCATTTT
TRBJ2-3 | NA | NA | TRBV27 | CASGETGTATQYF | TGTGCCAGCGGGGAAACAGGGACCGCTACGCAGTATTTT
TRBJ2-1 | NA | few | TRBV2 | CASSELAYNEQFF | TGTGCCAGCAGTGAACTAGCTTACAATGAGCAGTTCTTC
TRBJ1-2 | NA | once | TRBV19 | CASIRRIGLYGYTF | TGTGCCAGCATTCGCCGGATCGGATTATATGGCTACACCTTC
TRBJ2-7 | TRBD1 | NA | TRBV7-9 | CASSSPHGTGDEQYF | TGTGCCAGCAGCTCCCCCCACGGGACAGGGGACGAGCAGTACTTC
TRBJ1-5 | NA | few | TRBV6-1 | CASSEGTGGWQPQHF | TGTGCCAGCAGTGAAGGCACCGGGGGATGGCAGCCCCAGCATTTT